A selection of T cell receptor beta chains follows, all from one sample in a study of blood T cell repertoires in COVID-19. Assay used: immunoSEQ multiplex PCR; TCRdb lists only in-frame clones, some missing. Here the sample spans over 450,000 clones, roughly 89% being singletons. Sequenced input: peripheral blood. Receptor source: a young man with COVID-19, enrolled during active disease. The CDR3 runs from the conserved cysteine through the conserved F or W. The D gene is left open where the match is weak. Rows may omit the clone size; those that give it use once, few, many or a size class.

>TRBD2|TRBV7-3|TRBJ2-1|once
CASSVVAGGRDEQFF
TGTGCCAGCAGCGTAGTAGCGGGAGGGCGGGATGAGCAGTTCTTC
>TRBD1|TRBV6-6|TRBJ1-4|NA
CASSRGWGDEKLFF
TGTGCCAGCAGCAGGGGGTGGGGGGATGAAAAACTGTTTTTT
>NA|TRBV6-5|TRBJ2-1|NA
CASKSTGTYNEQFF
TGTGCCAGCAAATCAACAGGGACGTACAATGAGCAGTTCTTC
>NA|TRBV6-5|TRBJ1-4|NA
CASSTYRVGEKLFF
TGTGCCAGCAGTACCTACAGGGTTGGAGAAAAACTGTTTTTT
>TRBD2|TRBV5-1|TRBJ2-1|NA
CASSLESGAYNEQFF
TGCGCCAGCAGCTTGGAAAGCGGGGCCTACAATGAGCAGTTCTTC
>TRBD2|TRBV5-1|TRBJ2-7|NA
CASSFTGTSLDEQYF
TGCGCCAGCAGTTTCACCGGGACTAGCCTCGACGAGCAGTACTTC
>TRBD1|TRBV7-9|TRBJ2-7|NA
CASSPYVGTGLSSYEQYF
TGTGCCAGCAGCCCCTATGTAGGGACAGGCCTTAGTAGTTACGAGCAGTACTTC
>NA|TRBV10-3|TRBJ1-4|NA
CATRQTNEKLFF
TGTGCCACCAGACAGACTAATGAAAAACTGTTTTTT
>NA|TRBV6-1|TRBJ2-7|once
CASSEVGPPSYEQYF
TGTGCCAGCAGTGAAGTCGGTCCCCCCTCCTACGAGCAGTACTTC
>TRBD1|TRBV6-1|TRBJ1-2|NA
CASSESGWRTGTGGYYGYTF
TGTGCCAGCAGTGAAAGTGGATGGAGGACCGGGACAGGGGGCTACTATGGCTACACCTTC
>NA|TRBV7-2|TRBJ2-6|once
CASSFQGNSGANVLTF
TGTGCCAGCAGCTTTCAGGGTAATTCGGGGGCCAACGTCCTGACTTTC
>TRBD2|TRBV5-1|TRBJ2-1|NA
CASSFGTSGYNEQFF
TGCGCCAGCAGCTTTGGGACTAGCGGGTACAATGAGCAGTTCTTC
>NA|TRBV7-3|TRBJ2-5|few
CASSLTYQETQYF
TGTGCCAGCAGCTTAACCTACCAAGAGACCCAGTACTTC
>TRBD2|TRBV4-1|TRBJ2-1|NA
CASSHHLRTSGRANEQFF
TGCGCCAGCAGCCACCACCTCCGGACTAGCGGGAGGGCCAATGAGCAGTTCTTC
>TRBD1|TRBV7-2|TRBJ1-2|few
CASSLPGQGVRAF
TGTGCCAGCAGCTTACCGGGACAGGGTGTAAGGGCCTTC
>TRBD1|TRBV5-1|TRBJ2-1|NA
CASSLAGQGHNEQFF
TGCGCCAGCAGCTTGGCGGGACAGGGACACAATGAGCAGTTCTTC
>TRBD2|TRBV4-1|TRBJ2-2|NA
CASSLREGDTGELFF
TGCGCCAGCAGCCTTCGGGAGGGAGACACCGGGGAGCTGTTTTTT